A selection of T cell receptor beta chains follows, all from one sample in a study of spatial heterogeneity in lung cancer. TCRdb independently ran MiXCR on the 5' RACE reads; one entry per CDR3 protein. The sample comprises under 150,000 distinct CDR3 sequences, 10% to 12% of which are singletons, and more than 20% rests with the top ten. This specimen was PBMCs, taken at follow-up. These receptors were taken from a female donor with early-stage non-small cell lung cancer. The CDR3 runs from the conserved cysteine through the conserved F or W. The D gene is left open where the match is weak. Where a row states a size, it is once, few, many or the class of an expanded clone; other rows omit it.

j_call d_call v_call clone_size cdr3_nt cdr3_aa
TRBJ2-2 TRBD2 TRBV18 few TGTGCCAGCTCACCACCGGGACTAGGCACCGGGGAGCTGTTTTTT CASSPPGLGTGELFF
TRBJ2-2 - TRBV6-6 many TGTGCCAGCACGGCTAGGGGGACGAACACCGGGGAGCTGTTTTTT CASTARGTNTGELFF
TRBJ1-2 - TRBV7-2 few TGTGCCAGCAGCTCTCAGGGGCGAACCTATGGCTACACCTTC CASSSQGRTYGYTF
TRBJ1-2 - TRBV28 few TGTGCCAGCAGGTCTAGGAAGGGTAGGGTAGGCTACACCTTC CASRSRKGRVGYTF
TRBJ1-4 TRBD1 TRBV28 - TGTGCCAGCAGCTCCGTCCGAAGGGGGCGGGTTAATGAAAAACTGTTTTTT CASSSVRRGRVNEKLFF
TRBJ1-2 - TRBV6-5 once TGTGCCAGCAACAACCAAGGGGGGCGGAACGGTGGCTACACCTTC CASNNQGGRNGGYTF
TRBJ1-5 - TRBV6-1 many TGTGCCAGCAGTGAGATCCCGGATCAGCCCCAGCATTTT CASSEIPDQPQHF
TRBJ2-1 - TRBV30 many TGTGCCTGGAGTGTAGCGGGTGGGGGTATGCACAATGAGCAGTTCTTC CAWSVAGGGMHNEQFF
TRBJ2-2 - TRBV7-6 many TGTGCCAGCAGCTTAGATCCCGTTGGGACACCGAACACCGGGGAGCTGTTTTTT CASSLDPVGTPNTGELFF
TRBJ2-5 TRBD2 TRBV5-1 few TGCGCCAGCAGCAAAGCGGGAAAAGAGACCCAGTACTTC CASSKAGKETQYF